This T cell receptor beta chain originates from a study of blood T cell repertoires in COVID-19. The overall study: The cDNA or gDNA used as material had been derived from T cells, B-cell-depleted T cells, or PBMCs.

The CDR3 runs to 19 residues. Germline CDR1 reads SGHDN; CDR2 reads FVKESK. Trimming removed 1 base from V and 3 bases from J; junction bases left unmatched: 16. Method: immunoSEQ multiplex PCR; TCRdb's copy keeps in-frame clones and lacks some. The sample lists around 190,000 clones, around 87% occurring once. Participants were aged about 18 to 90 years, lived in under 30 US areas, and enrolled virtually. In assigning cohorts, the study relied on participant-reported clinical history. The rearrangement uses TRBV14 and TRBJ2-5, with 8 nucleotides matching TRBD2. This TCR came from a woman aged 40 to 50 in a cohort exposed to, infected with or recovered from COVID-19 (not recorded which). Input material: PBMCs or T cells enriched from blood (not recorded which). Here the CDR3 reads CASSQATGTSPTGEETQYF. CDR3 sequence (DNA): TGTGCCAGCAGCCAAGCGACCGGGACTAGTCCTACCGGCGAAGAGACCCAGTACTTC.